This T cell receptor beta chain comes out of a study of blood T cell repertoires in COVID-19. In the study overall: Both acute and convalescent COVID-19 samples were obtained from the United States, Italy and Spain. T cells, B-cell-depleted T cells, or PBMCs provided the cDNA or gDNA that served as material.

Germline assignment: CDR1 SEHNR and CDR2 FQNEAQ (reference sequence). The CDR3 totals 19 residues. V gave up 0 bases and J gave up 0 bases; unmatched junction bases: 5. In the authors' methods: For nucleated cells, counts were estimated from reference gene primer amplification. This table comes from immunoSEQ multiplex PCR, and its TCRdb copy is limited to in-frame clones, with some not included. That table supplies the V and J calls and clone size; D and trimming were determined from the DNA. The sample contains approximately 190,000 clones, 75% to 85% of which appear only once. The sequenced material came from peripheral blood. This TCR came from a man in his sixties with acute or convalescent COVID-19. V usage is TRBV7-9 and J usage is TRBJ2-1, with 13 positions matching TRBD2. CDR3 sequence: CASSLAGLAGAPSYNEQFF. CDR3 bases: TGTGCCAGCAGCTTAGCCGGACTAGCGGGGGCCCCCTCCTACAATGAGCAGTTCTTC.